This TCR beta chain appears in the sequencing data of a study of blood T cell repertoires in COVID-19. Study overall: PBMCs, B-cell-depleted T cells, or T cells provided the cDNA or gDNA that made up the material.

Source study methods: Reference gene primer amplification yielded estimated nucleated cell counts. Some clones are missing from TCRdb's copy, which holds only in-frame ones; the method was immunoSEQ multiplex PCR. That table is the source of V, J and clone size, and D and trimming were worked out from the DNA. The table includes 250,000 to 350,000 clones, approximately 81% detected once. V was shortened by 5 bases and J by 1 base, with 20 bases between the two germline ends. The CDR3 consists of 17 residues. Germline loops: CDR1 SEHNR, CDR2 FQNEAQ (reference sequence). The sequence came from a woman between 45 and 65 years old who had recovered from COVID-19. The chain carries TRBV7-9 and TRBJ1-1, with D tentatively TRBD1 (5 bases). Sequences were obtained from PBMCs or T cells enriched from blood (not recorded which). In DNA, the CDR3 is TGTGCCAGCAGCGACACCAGGGTGTCCATCCAGAACACTGAAGCTTTCTTT. It encodes CASSDTRVSIQNTEAFF.